The clone carrying this TCR beta chain occurred a few times. Its antigen is undetermined. This specimen comes from a study of T-cell reconstitution after alpha-beta-depleted transplantation in children. Findings and caveats of the study: After transplant, at about two months, alpha-beta T cells were reportedly derived from several hundred expanded graft clones.

TCRbeta library construction was performed incorporating unique molecular identifiers. TCRdb redid the calling of the PCR reads with MiXCR, one entry per CDR3 protein. This table has hundreds of thousands of distinct CDR3 sequences, roughly 13% appearing once. The CDR3 loop spans 11 amino acids. V shed 7 bases and J shed 2 bases, with 5 bases lying between them. The sample was PBMCs, taken before TCRalphabeta/CD19-depleted stem cell transplant. The source of this sequence is a girl aged 2 to 10 with congenital amegakaryocytic thrombocytopenia, due to receive a stem cell transplant. This chain links TRBV12-3 or TRBV12-4 with TRBJ1-2; D remains ambiguous. The CDR3 spells CASTPNYGYTF. For the CDR3, the DNA is TGTGCCAGCACCCCCAACTATGGCTACACCTTC.